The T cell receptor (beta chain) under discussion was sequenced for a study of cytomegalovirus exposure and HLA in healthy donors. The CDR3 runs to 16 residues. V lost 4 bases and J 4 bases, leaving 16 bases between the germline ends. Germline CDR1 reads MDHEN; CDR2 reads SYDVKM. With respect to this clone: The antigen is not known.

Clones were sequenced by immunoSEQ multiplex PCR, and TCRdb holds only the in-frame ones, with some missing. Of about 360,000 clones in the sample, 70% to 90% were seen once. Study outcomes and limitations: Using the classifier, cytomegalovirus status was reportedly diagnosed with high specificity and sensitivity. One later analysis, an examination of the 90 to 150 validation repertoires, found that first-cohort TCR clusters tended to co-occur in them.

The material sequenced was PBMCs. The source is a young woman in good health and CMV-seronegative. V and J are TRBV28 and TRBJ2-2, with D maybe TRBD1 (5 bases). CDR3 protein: CASSSPTARSTGELFF. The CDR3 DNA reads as TGTGCCAGCAGTTCTCCGACAGCACGGAGCACCGGGGAGCTGTTTTTT.